Listed here are 16 T cell receptor beta chains from one sample, sequenced in a study of cytomegalovirus exposure and HLA in healthy donors. The PCR employed 60 Vbeta primers together with 13 Jbeta primers. TCRdb's table, derived via immunoSEQ multiplex PCR, lists solely in-frame clones and lacks some. The table records about 110,000 clones, approximately 79% of them present only once. Sequencing was performed on PBMCs. The receptor set was obtained from a woman aged 40-49 years in good health and CMV-seropositive.

The chain combines TRBV30 with TRBJ1-5, with 9 nucleotides matching TRBD1. CDR3 length: 16 residues. The trim removed 1 base at V and 2 bases at J, leaving 6 bases unmatched. CDR1 and CDR2 (germline): GTSNPN, SVGIG (reference sequence). CDR3 bases: TGTGCCTGGAGTGGTCCGTGGGACAGGGGCAATCAGCCCCAGCATTTT. Residues: CAWSGPWDRGNQPQHF.

V usage is TRBV4-3 and J usage is TRBJ2-6, with TRBD2 identical over 7 bases. This CDR3 comprises 15 residues. Germline V CDR1 and CDR2: LGHNA, YSLEER. Trimming removed 4 bases from V and 5 bases from J; junction bases left unmatched: 5. The CDR3: CASSLVGGRANVLTF. In DNA form, the CDR3 reads TGCGCCAGCAGCCTCGTGGGAGGGAGGGCCAACGTCCTGACTTTC.

This clone was seen once. This chain links TRBV19 with TRBJ1-5, with 10 nucleotides matching TRBD1. Germline V gene lookup returns CDR1 LNHDA and CDR2 SQIVND (reference sequence). V trimming: 3 bases; J trimming: 1 base; junction bases outside the gene matches: 9. The CDR3 consists of 18 residues. This chain's CDR3 is CASSMVGTGAHSNQPQHF. The CDR3 region has the DNA TGTGCCAGTAGTATGGTAGGGACAGGGGCCCACAGCAATCAGCCCCAGCATTTT.

The V call is TRBV6-1, the J call TRBJ2-4, with a possible D match to TRBD1 (5 bases). The V end lost 4 bases, the J end lost 7 bases, and 17 bases lay between the germline ends. CDR3 length: 15 amino acids. Germline CDR1 is MNHNS and CDR2 is SASEGT. The CDR3 DNA is TGTGCCAGCAGTGGACCTACCACAGGTAGCAACATTCAGTACTTC. Translated, it gives CASSGPTTGSNIQYF.

This clone has just one count. This rearrangement joins TRBV6-1 to TRBJ2-7, with 7 bases lining up with TRBD2. The V gene end was trimmed by 6 bases and the J gene end by 3 bases; junction bases not matched to a gene: 8. Germline loops: CDR1 MNHNS, CDR2 SASEGT. This CDR3 comprises 14 residues. DNA for the CDR3: TGTGCCAGCAGGGACCGCAGGGAGGGCTACGAGCAGTACTTC. Encoded protein: CASRDRREGYEQYF.

The chain recombines TRBV6-6 with TRBJ1-1; TRBD1 matches at 7 bases. Trimming at V came to 5 bases and at J to 3 bases, leaving 9 bases not matched to a gene. The V gene's germline CDR1 is MNHNY and CDR2 SVGAGI (reference sequence). The CDR3 length is 15 residues. In DNA, the CDR3 is TGTGCCAGCAGTGACCCGGGACAGAGGGACACTGAAGCTTTCTTT. It is translated as CASSDPGQRDTEAFF.

The V call is TRBV7-9, the J call TRBJ2-6; no clear D. Looked up from germline, CDR1 is SEHNR and CDR2 is FQNEAQ (reference sequence). V dropped 1 base and J dropped 0 bases, with 7 bases sitting between them. This CDR3 region has 16 residues. CDR3 sequence: CASSLEIDSGANVLTF. The CDR3 region has the DNA TGTGCCAGCAGCTTAGAAATAGACTCTGGGGCCAACGTCCTGACTTTC.

The CDR3 reads CASSYNPQGRNTEAFF. CDR3 sequence (DNA): TGTGCCAGCAGTTACAATCCACAGGGAAGGAACACTGAAGCTTTCTTT. The chain has TRBV6-5 and TRBJ1-1; possible D gene TRBD1, 6 bases. The CDR3 runs 16 residues. Germline CDR1 reads MNHEY; CDR2 reads SVGAGI. Trimming removed 2 bases at V and 1 base at J, with 14 bases between.

The genes are TRBV2 and TRBJ2-5; 8 bases agree with TRBD1. Germline-derived CDR1 and CDR2 are SNHLY and FYNNEI. Trimming removed 7 bases from V and 1 base from J; junction bases left unmatched: 8. The CDR3 runs 15 residues. DNA for the CDR3: TGTGCCAGCAAACGAAACAGGGGGATCCAAGAGACCCAGTACTTC. It specifies CASKRNRGIQETQYF.

V gene TRBV9 combines with J gene TRBJ1-3; TRBD1 matches at 10 bases. The CDR3 is made up of 14 amino acids. Per germline, CDR1 SGDLS and CDR2 YYNGEE. V was clipped by 4 bases and J by 5 bases; unmatched bases: 3. CDR3 sequence: CASSTGQGRNTIYF. CDR3 coding DNA: TGTGCCAGCAGCACGGGACAGGGGCGAAACACCATATATTTT.

The chain uses TRBV13 and TRBJ1-2, with TRBD1 matching 7 bases. V gave up 4 bases and J gave up 8 bases; unmatched junction bases: 10. The CDR3 contains 14 residues. In germline, CDR1 is PRHDT, CDR2 FYEKMQ (reference sequence). The CDR3 DNA is TGTGCCAGCAGCTCCTCCCAAGGGGGCGCGGGCTACACCTTC. Translation: CASSSSQGGAGYTF.

This chain connects TRBV9 to TRBJ1-6; D gene ambiguous. This CDR3 is built from 13 residues. Per the germline V gene, CDR1 is SGDLS and CDR2 is YYNGEE. With 1 base removed from V and 10 bases from J, the gap between germline ends came to 9 bases. The CDR3 sequence is CASSVSGKSPLHF. The CDR3 DNA is TGTGCCAGCAGCGTATCGGGGAAGTCACCCCTCCACTTT.

The chain carries TRBV7-9 and TRBJ2-5, with D perhaps matching TRBD2 (6 bases). Trimming stripped 2 bases from V and 5 bases from J, with 9 bases between. This CDR3 has 13 residues. Germline V gene data show CDR1 as SEHNR and CDR2 as FQNEAQ (reference sequence). The CDR3: CASSLWGEETQYF. As DNA, the CDR3 is TGTGCCAGCAGCTTATGGGGGGAGGAGACCCAGTACTTC.

This clone was detected a few times. The V and J genes are TRBV4-3 and TRBJ2-2; maybe TRBD1 (5 bases). Germline CDR1 is LGHNA and CDR2 is YSLEER. CDR3 size: 12 residues. Trimming left V 8 bases short and J 4 bases short, with 8 bases between. For the CDR3, the DNA is TGCGCCAGCGGGGCTCCCACCGGGGAGCTGTTTTTT. Translating gives CASGAPTGELFF.

In its sample, this clone was seen a few times. The V call is TRBV6-6, the J call TRBJ1-5, with D tentatively TRBD1 (5 bases). This CDR3 comprises 14 residues. Germline CDR1 is MNHNY and CDR2 is SVGAGI (reference sequence). V lost 6 bases and J lost 2, with 11 bases in between. CDR3 in DNA: TGTGCCAGCAGGGAGCAGGGTGGCAATCAGCCCCAGCATTTT. Its protein product is CASREQGGNQPQHF.

The rearrangement joins TRBV15 to TRBJ2-5; tentative D call: TRBD1 (6 bases). Germline values: CDR1 LNHNV, CDR2 YYDKDF (reference sequence). Trimming removed 0 bases from V and 1 base from J, with 9 bases in between. The CDR3 covers 15 residues. CDR3 DNA: TGTGCCACCAGCAGAGATGGGACATTCCAAGAGACCCAGTACTTC. This gives the protein CATSRDGTFQETQYF.